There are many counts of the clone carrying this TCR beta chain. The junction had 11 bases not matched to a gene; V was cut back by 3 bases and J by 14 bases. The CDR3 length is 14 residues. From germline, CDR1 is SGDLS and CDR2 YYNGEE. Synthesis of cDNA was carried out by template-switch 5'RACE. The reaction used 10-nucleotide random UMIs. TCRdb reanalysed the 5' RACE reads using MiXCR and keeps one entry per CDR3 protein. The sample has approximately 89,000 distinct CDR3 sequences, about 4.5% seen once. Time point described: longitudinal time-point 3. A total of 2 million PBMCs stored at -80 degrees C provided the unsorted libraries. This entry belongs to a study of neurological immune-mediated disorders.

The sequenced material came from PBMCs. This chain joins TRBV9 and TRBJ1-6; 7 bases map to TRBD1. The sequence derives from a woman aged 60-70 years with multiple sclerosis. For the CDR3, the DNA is TGTGCCAGCAGCGCCGGGACAGCCGGAGGGTCCCTCCACTTT. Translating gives CASSAGTAGGSLHF.